The 8 T cell receptor beta chains below were found in one sample sequenced in a study of T cells in Graves' hyperthyroidism and ophthalmopathy. What was amplified from RNA transcripts were TCR beta CDR3 regions. The primer set for the first-round RT-PCR of the TCR CDR3 was HTBI. TCRdb reanalysed the multiplex PCR reads using MiXCR and keeps one entry per CDR3 protein. The sample comprises around 300,000 distinct CDR3 sequences, roughly 22% of which are singletons, and roughly 60% rests with the top ten. Sequenced sample: blood. The receptors were sampled from a man between 25 and 39 years old with Graves' ophthalmopathy.

This chain joins TRBV3-1 and TRBJ2-5; 8 bases map to TRBD2. CDR1 is LGHDT and CDR2 is YNNKEL in the germline V gene (reference sequence). The trim removed 5 bases at V and 5 bases at J, leaving 10 bases unmatched. The CDR3 loop spans 15 amino acids. The CDR3 reads CASSYTSGPGETQYF. CDR3 coding DNA: TGTGCCAGCAGCTACACTAGCGGCCCGGGGGAGACCCAGTACTTC.

This clonotype was recorded many times. V usage is TRBV20-1 and J usage is TRBJ1-1; 7 bases are shared with TRBD1. V lost 4 bases and J lost 1; bases outside the gene matches: 12. The CDR3 has 16 amino acids. CDR1 is DFQATT and CDR2 is SNEGSKA in the germline V gene (reference sequence). The CDR3 DNA sequence: TGCAGTGCTACCTCCTCATTACAGGGGAGGAACACTGAAGCTTTCTTT. This codes for CSATSSLQGRNTEAFF.

The genes are TRBV9 and TRBJ1-1; D remains ambiguous. Trimming shortened V by 0 bases and J by 0 bases, and 6 bases separated the two germline ends. Germline V CDR1 and CDR2: SGDLS, YYNGEE. This CDR3 region has 14 residues. The chain's CDR3 is CASSVGDMNTEAFF. DNA of the CDR3: TGTGCCAGCAGCGTAGGGGATATGAACACTGAAGCTTTCTTT.

The V call is TRBV28, the J call TRBJ2-5; TRBD2 aligns across 8 bases. From germline, CDR1 is MDHEN and CDR2 SYDVKM. CDR3 size: 15 residues. V lost 3 bases, J lost 4 bases, and 7 bases stayed unmatched. The chain's CDR3 is CASSFLSGSVETQYF. CDR3 in DNA: TGTGCCAGCAGTTTTCTGAGCGGGAGCGTAGAGACCCAGTACTTC.

The CDR3 loop reads CASSLTPGTSGRATDTQYF. In DNA, the CDR3 is TGTGCCAGCAGCTTGACACCCGGGACTAGCGGGAGGGCCACAGATACGCAGTATTTT. This rearrangement joins TRBV5-4 to TRBJ2-3, with TRBD2 matching over 16 bases. In germline, CDR1 is SGHNT, CDR2 YYREEE (reference sequence). V dropped 1 base and J dropped 2; count of bases not matched to a gene: 7. This CDR3 has 19 amino acids.

This clonotype was seen at least ten times. The gene calls are TRBV3-1 and TRBJ2-5, with 8 positions matching TRBD2. CDR1 LGHDT and CDR2 YNNKEL come from the germline V gene (reference sequence). The J segment lost 1 base and the V segment lost 8 bases, leaving 9 bases of the junction unmatched. CDR3 length: 15 residues. The CDR3 region has the DNA TGTGCCAGCGCTTCGCTAGCGGGCGGCCAAGAGACCCAGTACTTC. This sequence encodes CASASLAGGQETQYF.

This clonotype has more than one count but fewer than ten. The chain couples TRBV20-1 to TRBJ2-1; D perhaps matches TRBD1 (6 bases). CDR3 length: 12 residues. CDR1 is DFQATT, CDR2 SNEGSKA, per germline (reference sequence). V lost 3 bases and J lost 6, with 9 bases in between. This CDR3 is CSASPQGNEQFF. DNA of the CDR3: TGCAGTGCTAGCCCACAGGGCAATGAGCAGTTCTTC.

This rearrangement joins TRBV6-2 or TRBV6-3 to TRBJ2-3, with 11 positions matching TRBD1. The CDR3 loop spans 17 amino acids. Trimming at V came to 5 bases and at J to 4 bases, leaving 11 bases not matched to a gene. Germline values: CDR1 MNHEY, CDR2 SVGEGT. The CDR3 DNA follows: TGTGCCAGCAGTGGCCGGGACAGGGGGATTTTGGCAGATACGCAGTATTTT. Its translation is CASSGRDRGILADTQYF.